This T cell receptor (beta chain) originates from a study of T cells in Graves' hyperthyroidism and ophthalmopathy. The study's findings and limits: The model's output predicted ophthalmopathy at a median of roughly 6.9 months prior to onset.

This clonotype was detected many times. Its antigen is as yet unknown. After removal of 5 bases from V and 1 base from J, the junction contained 3 bases not matched to a gene. Looked up from germline, CDR1 is PRHDT and CDR2 is FYEKMQ (reference sequence). The CDR3 totals 15 residues. Amplification yielded TCR beta CDR3 regions, with RNA transcripts as the source. The TCR CDR3 was amplified in a first-round RT-PCR using the HTBI primer set. TCRdb re-called the multiplex PCR reads through MiXCR, storing one row per CDR3 protein. The sample contains 150,000 to 200,000 distinct CDR3 sequences, about 15% of which appear only once.

The specimen sequenced was blood. The receptor comes from a woman aged 50 to 60 with Graves' hyperthyroidism. V is TRBV13 and J is TRBJ2-2; 8 nucleotides line up with TRBD1. The CDR3, as DNA: TGTGCCAGCAGCCACGGGACAGGGAACACCGGGGAGCTGTTTTTT. Translated, it gives CASSHGTGNTGELFF.